The sequence of this T cell receptor (beta chain) was determined in a study of shared clonotypes between healthy human individuals. Study information: Used for every donor were three CD4 naive, three CD4 memory, two CD8 naive and one CD8 memory plate. Findings and limits, study-wide: With few donors, the genetic and exposure-history diversity represented was limited. A few donors had 5% to 6% of their naive CD4 clonotypes in common.

This clone showed up just once. Its antigen is still unknown. Naive-designated CD8 cells lacked CD45RO, were positively enriched for CCR7, and omitted terminally differentiated effector memory CD45RA+ cells. The donors, healthy adults who were HIV-negative, had experienced no recent acute infections or vaccinations. This table comes from immunoSEQ multiplex PCR, and its TCRdb copy is limited to in-frame clones, with some not included. The sample contains roughly 810,000 clones, 96% of which appear only once. There are 16 residues in the CDR3. V dropped 5 bases and J dropped 4; count of bases not matched to a gene: 3. In germline, CDR1 is LNHDA, CDR2 SQIVND (reference sequence).

Sequenced sample: naive CD8+ T cells sorted from blood. The chain combines TRBV19 with TRBJ2-1; 15 nucleotides match TRBD2. The sequence came from a man under 40 in good health. CDR3 sequence reads: CASSAGTSGRYNEQFF. The CDR3 DNA reads as TGTGCCAGTAGTGCCGGGACTAGCGGGAGGTACAATGAGCAGTTCTTC.